In its sample, the clone carrying this T cell receptor (beta chain) ranks as medium-sized. Antigen specificity is unknown. Germline lookup yields CDR1 MDHEN and CDR2 SYDVKM. The V gene lost 2 bases and the J gene lost 2 bases, with 15 bases spanning the gap. The CDR3 is made up of 16 amino acids. This sample is drawn from a study of siplizumab effects on memory and regulatory T cells. Study-wide results and caveats: Only a minority of proliferating CD4+ or CD8+ clones had an assignable naive or memory phenotype, with roughly 75-96% lacking one. In the presence of siplizumab, alloreactive sequences traceable to unstimulated CD4+ memory cells were significantly reduced.

Over a period of roughly 6 days at 37 degrees C, the mixed lymphocyte reaction cells were cocultured. Profiling relied on immunoSEQ multiplex PCR, and the TCRdb table lists in-frame clones only, not all of them. Among about 15,000 clones listed, around 46% were seen once. This chain uses TRBV28 with TRBJ1-2; tentatively, D is TRBD1 (5 bases). Sequencing input: CFSE-low (dividing) CD4+ T cells sorted from an allogeneic mixed lymphocyte reaction. The clonotype originates from a human donor in good health; the cells came from an allogeneic mixed lymphocyte reaction. Some clones in this sample may be carry-over from other donors' samples. CDR3 region: CASSLGGYRGNYGYTF. The CDR3 DNA is TGTGCCAGCAGTTTAGGGGGATATCGGGGGAACTATGGCTACACCTTC.